This T cell receptor beta chain derives from a study of technical replicates of blood from four donors. The CDR3 spans 15 residues. V was clipped by 3 bases and J by 6 bases; unmatched bases: 9. Germline CDR1 reads MNHEY; CDR2 reads SVGAGI. Assay used: immunoSEQ multiplex PCR; TCRdb lists only in-frame clones, some missing. The data contain approximately 81,000 clones, around 96% of them singletons. The chain couples TRBV6-5 to TRBJ2-7; TRBD1 matches 9 bases. Sequencing was carried out using T cells isolated from PBMCs. This clonotype was obtained from a human donor in good health. CDR3 sequence reads: CASSYRGTGWSEQYF. CDR3 nucleotides: TGTGCCAGCAGTTATAGGGGGACAGGGTGGTCCGAGCAGTACTTC.